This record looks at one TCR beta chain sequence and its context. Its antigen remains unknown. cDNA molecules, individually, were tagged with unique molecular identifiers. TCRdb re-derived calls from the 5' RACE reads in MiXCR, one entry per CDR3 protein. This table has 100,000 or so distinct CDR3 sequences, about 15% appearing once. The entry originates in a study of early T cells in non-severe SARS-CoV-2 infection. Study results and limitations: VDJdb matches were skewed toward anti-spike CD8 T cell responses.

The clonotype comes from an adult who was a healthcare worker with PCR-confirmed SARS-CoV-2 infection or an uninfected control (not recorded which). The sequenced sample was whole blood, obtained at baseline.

This CDR3 reads CASSLQTSYGYTF. CDR3 coding DNA: TGCGCCAGCAGCTTGCAGACCAGCTATGGCTACACCTTC. This rearrangement joins TRBV5-1 to TRBJ1-2; D is undetermined. The CDR3 runs to 13 residues. Germline V gene data show CDR1 as SGHRS and CDR2 as YFSETQ. V lost 1 base and J 4 bases, leaving 8 bases between the germline ends.